This entry is about one T cell receptor (beta chain). The data were obtained in a study of blood T cell repertoires in COVID-19. Study-level background: Samples taken during acute and convalescent COVID-19 were collected in the United States, Italy and Spain.

V trimming: 5 bases; J trimming: 1 base; junction bases outside the gene matches: 3. Per germline, CDR1 SEHNR and CDR2 FQNEAQ (reference sequence). The CDR3 contains 14 residues. The method was immunoSEQ multiplex PCR; TCRdb's version includes in-frame clones alone and lacks a portion of them. In the table there are approximately 40,000 clones, about 88% of which are singletons. This sequence was found in a human donor in a cohort sampled during active COVID-19. The J gene is TRBJ1-1, the V gene TRBV7-9; TRBD1 agrees at 8 bases. Sequenced: peripheral blood. CDR3 sequence reads: CASSRGQENTEAFF. CDR3 nucleotide sequence: TGTGCCAGCAGCCGGGGACAGGAGAACACTGAAGCTTTCTTT. The variable domain in full, with the rest retrieved from reference TRBV7-9 and TRBJ1-1, is DTGVSQNPRHKITKRGQNVTFRCDPISEHNRLYWYRQTLGQGPEFLTYFQNEAQLEKSRLLSDRFSAERPKGSFSTLEIQRTEQGDSAMYLCASSRGQENTEAFFGQGTRLTVV.